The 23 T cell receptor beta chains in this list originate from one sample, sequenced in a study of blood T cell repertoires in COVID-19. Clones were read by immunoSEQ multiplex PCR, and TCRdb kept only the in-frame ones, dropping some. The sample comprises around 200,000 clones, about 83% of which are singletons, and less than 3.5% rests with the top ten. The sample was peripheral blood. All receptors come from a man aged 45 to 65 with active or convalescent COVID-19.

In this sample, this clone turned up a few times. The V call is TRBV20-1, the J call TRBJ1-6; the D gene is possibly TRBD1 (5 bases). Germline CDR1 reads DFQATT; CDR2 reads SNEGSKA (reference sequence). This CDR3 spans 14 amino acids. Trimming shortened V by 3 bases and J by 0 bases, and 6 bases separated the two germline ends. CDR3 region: CSASDSSYNSPLHF. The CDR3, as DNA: TGCAGTGCTAGTGACAGCTCCTATAATTCACCCCTCCACTTT.

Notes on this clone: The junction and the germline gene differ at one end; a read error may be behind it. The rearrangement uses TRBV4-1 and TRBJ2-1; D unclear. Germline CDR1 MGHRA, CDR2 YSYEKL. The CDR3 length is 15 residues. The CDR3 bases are TGCGCCAGCAGCCAAGGGTCAGTATCCTTCAATGAGCAGTTCTTC. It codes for CASSQGSVSFNEQFF.

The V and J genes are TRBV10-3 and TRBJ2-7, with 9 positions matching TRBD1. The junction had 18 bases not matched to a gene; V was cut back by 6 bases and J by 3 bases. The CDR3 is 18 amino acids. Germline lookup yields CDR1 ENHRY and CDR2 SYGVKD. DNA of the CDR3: TGTGCCATCAGCGCTCTAAACGCCGGGACAGGGAGAGACTACGAGCAGTACTTC. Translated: CAISALNAGTGRDYEQYF.

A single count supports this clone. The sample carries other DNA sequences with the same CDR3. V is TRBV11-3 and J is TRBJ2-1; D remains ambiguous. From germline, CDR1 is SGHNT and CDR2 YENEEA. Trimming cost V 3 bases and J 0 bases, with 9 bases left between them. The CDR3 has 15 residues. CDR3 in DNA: TGTGCCAGCAGCTTGGGCCCGAGCTCCTACAATGAGCAGTTCTTC. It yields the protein CASSLGPSSYNEQFF.

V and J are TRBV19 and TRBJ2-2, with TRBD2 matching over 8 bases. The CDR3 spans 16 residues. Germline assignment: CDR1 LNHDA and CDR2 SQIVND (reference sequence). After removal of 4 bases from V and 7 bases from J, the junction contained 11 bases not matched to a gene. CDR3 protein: CASSTSTGGAIGELFF. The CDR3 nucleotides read TGTGCCAGTAGTACCTCGACCGGGGGGGCGATCGGGGAGCTGTTTTTT.

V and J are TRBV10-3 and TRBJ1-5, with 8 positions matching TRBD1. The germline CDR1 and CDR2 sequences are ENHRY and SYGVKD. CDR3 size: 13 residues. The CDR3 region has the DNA TGTACAACGGGACAGGACCTCGATCAGCCCCAGCATTTT. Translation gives CTTGQDLDQPQHF.

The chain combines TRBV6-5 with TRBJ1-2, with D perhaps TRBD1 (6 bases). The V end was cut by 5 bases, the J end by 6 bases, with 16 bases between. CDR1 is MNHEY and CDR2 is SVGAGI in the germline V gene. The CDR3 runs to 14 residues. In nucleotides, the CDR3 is TGTGCCAGCAGTACGCCGATACAGGGAGATGGCTACACCTTC. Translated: CASSTPIQGDGYTF.

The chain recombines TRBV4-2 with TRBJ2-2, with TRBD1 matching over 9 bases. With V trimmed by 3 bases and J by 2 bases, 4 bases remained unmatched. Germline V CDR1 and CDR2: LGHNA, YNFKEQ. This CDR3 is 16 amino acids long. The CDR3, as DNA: TGTGCCAGCAGCCAGGGGACAGGGTTAAACACCGGGGAGCTGTTTTTT. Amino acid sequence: CASSQGTGLNTGELFF.

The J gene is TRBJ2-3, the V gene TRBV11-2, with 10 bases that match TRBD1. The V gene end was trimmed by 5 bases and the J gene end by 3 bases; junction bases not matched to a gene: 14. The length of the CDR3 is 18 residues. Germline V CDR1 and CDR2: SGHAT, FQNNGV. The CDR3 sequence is CASSKTGTGVVWTDTQYF. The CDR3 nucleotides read TGTGCCAGCAGCAAAACGGGGACAGGGGTAGTCTGGACAGATACGCAGTATTTT.

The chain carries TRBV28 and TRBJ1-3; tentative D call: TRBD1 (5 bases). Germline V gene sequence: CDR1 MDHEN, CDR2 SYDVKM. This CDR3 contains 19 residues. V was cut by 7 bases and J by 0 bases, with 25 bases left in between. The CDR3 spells CASMPPRQLWPVSGNTIYF. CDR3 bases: TGTGCCAGCATGCCCCCGAGACAGCTATGGCCCGTCTCTGGAAACACCATATATTTT.

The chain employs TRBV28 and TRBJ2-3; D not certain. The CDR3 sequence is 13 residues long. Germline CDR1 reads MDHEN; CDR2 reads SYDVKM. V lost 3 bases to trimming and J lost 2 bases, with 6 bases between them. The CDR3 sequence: CASSFQYTDTQYF. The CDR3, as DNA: TGTGCCAGCAGTTTCCAGTACACAGATACGCAGTATTTT.

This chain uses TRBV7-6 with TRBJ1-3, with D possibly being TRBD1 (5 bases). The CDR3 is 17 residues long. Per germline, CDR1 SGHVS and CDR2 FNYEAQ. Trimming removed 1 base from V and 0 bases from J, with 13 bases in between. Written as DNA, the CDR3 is TGTGCCAGCAGCTTAGGGGGCAATGTGATCTCTGGAAACACCATATATTTT. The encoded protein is CASSLGGNVISGNTIYF.

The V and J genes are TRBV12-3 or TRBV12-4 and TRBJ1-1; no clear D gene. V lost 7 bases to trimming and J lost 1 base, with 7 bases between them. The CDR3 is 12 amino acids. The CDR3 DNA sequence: TGTGCCAGCACCCGAGCGAACACTGAAGCTTTCTTT. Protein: CASTRANTEAFF.

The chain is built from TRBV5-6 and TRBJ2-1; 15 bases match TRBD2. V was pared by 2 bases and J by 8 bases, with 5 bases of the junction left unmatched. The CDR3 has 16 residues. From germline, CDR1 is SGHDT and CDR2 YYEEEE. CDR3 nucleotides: TGTGCCAGCAGCTTCCGGACTAGCGGGAGGGCCGATGAGCAGTTCTTC. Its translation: CASSFRTSGRADEQFF.

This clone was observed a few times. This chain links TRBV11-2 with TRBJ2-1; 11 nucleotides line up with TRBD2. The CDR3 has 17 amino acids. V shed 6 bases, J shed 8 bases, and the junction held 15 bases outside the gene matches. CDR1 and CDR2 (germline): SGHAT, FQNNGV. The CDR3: CASRTTSGRRQGHEQFF. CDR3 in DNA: TGTGCCAGCAGGACAACTAGCGGGAGAAGGCAAGGCCATGAGCAGTTCTTC.

This chain's CDR3 is CASSLSNGRTGYGYTF. In nucleotides, the CDR3 is TGCGCCAGCAGCTTGTCGAATGGTAGGACGGGGTATGGCTACACCTTC. The rearrangement uses TRBV5-1 and TRBJ1-2; D unclear. Germline lookup yields CDR1 SGHRS and CDR2 YFSETQ. The CDR3 spans 16 residues. Trimming cost V 1 base and J 5 bases, with 18 bases left between them.

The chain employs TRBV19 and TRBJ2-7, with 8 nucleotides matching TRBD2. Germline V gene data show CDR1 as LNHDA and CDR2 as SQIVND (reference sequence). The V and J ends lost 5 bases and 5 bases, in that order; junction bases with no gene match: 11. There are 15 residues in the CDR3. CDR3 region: CASSFTAAGGDEQYF. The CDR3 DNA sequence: TGTGCCAGTAGTTTCACCGCAGCCGGGGGGGACGAGCAGTACTTC.

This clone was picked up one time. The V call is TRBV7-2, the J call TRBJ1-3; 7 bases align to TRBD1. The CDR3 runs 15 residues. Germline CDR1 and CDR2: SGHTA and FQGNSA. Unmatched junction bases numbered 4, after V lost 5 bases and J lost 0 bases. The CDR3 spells CASSAGQDSGNTIYF. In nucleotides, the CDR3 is TGTGCCAGCAGCGCCGGACAGGACTCTGGAAACACCATATATTTT. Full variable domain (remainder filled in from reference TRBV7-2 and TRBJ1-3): GAGVSQSPSNKVTEKGKDVELRCDPISGHTALYWYRQSLGQGLEFLIYFQGNSAPDKSGLPSDRFSAERTGGSVSTLTIQRTQQEDSAVYLCASSAGQDSGNTIYFGEGSWLTVV.

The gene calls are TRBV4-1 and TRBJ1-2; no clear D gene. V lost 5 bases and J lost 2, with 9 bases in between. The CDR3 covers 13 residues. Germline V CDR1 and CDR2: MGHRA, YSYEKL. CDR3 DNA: TGCGCCAGCAGCTACGACGGGAACTATGGCTACACCTTC. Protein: CASSYDGNYGYTF.

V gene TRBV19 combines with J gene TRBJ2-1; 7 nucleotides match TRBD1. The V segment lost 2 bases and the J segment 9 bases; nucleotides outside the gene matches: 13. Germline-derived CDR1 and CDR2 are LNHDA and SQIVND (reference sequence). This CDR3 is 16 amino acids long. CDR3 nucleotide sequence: TGTGCCAGTAGTATACCTAGCAGGGGGTATCCCGGTGAGCAGTTCTTC. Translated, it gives CASSIPSRGYPGEQFF.

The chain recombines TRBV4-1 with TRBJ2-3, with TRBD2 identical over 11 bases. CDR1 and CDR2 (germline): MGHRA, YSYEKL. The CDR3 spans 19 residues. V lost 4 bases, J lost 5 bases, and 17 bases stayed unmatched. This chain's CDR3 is CASSLALGLAGGWVDTQYF. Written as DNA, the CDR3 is TGCGCCAGCAGCCTTGCCTTGGGGCTAGCGGGAGGCTGGGTAGATACGCAGTATTTT.

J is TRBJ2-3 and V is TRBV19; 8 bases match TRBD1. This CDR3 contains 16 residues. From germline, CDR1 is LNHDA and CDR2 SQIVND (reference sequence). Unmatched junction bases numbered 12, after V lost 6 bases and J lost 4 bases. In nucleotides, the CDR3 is TGTGCCAGTAGCCCACTCAGACAGGGGCAGGCAGATACGCAGTATTTT. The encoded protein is CASSPLRQGQADTQYF.

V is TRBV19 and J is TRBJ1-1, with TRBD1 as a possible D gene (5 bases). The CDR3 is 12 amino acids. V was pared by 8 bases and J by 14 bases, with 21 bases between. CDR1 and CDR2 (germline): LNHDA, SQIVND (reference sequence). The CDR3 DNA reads TGTGCCAGTGTCCTAGGCGCGGGGGGTCTGTTCTTT. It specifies CASVLGAGGLFF.